The entry below describes one T cell receptor beta chain. What it binds is not known. Germline V gene sequence: CDR1 SGDLS, CDR2 YYNGEE. The CDR3 has 15 amino acids. V lost 4 bases to trimming and J lost 3 bases, with 16 bases between them. The sample originates from a study of cytomegalovirus exposure and HLA in healthy donors. Findings of the study overall: Per a prior analysis, the majority of TCR beta V segments were productive roughly 90% or roughly 30% of the time. One variant, a missense change in DCLRE1C, was linked in a later analysis to TCR beta V- and J-gene trimming. Indistinguishable V segments such as TRBV6-2 and TRBV6-3 were excluded. In a later analysis, an Asian-associated ancestry cluster reportedly showed fewer N-insertions than the approximately 700-donor mean.

The PCR had 60 Vbeta and 13 Jbeta primers. Sequenced by immunoSEQ multiplex PCR; TCRdb stores in-frame clones only, minus some. The data show roughly 110,000 clones, with 75% to 85% seen just once and more than 1.5% held by the top ten. Sequencing input: PBMCs. The TCR comes from a man in his fifties or sixties in good health and CMV-seronegative. This sequence joins TRBV9 and TRBJ1-2; D may be TRBD1 (5 bases). The chain's CDR3 is CASSPPGLTYYGYTF. The CDR3 coding sequence is TGTGCCAGCAGCCCTCCAGGGCTTACCTACTATGGCTACACCTTC.